The T cell receptor (beta chain) under discussion was sequenced for a study of T-cell reconstitution after alpha-beta-depleted transplantation in children. Study-level results: Recipient T cells and thymic progenitors that survived gave rise to the high TCRbeta diversity observed at day 60 in some patients. T cells produced anew were the main source of T-cell counts and diversity one year after transplant. Several hundred expanded graft clones reportedly were the source of alpha-beta T cells about two months after transplant.

Unique molecular identifiers featured in how the TCRbeta library was prepared. TCRdb re-called the PCR reads with MiXCR, one entry per CDR3 protein. The sample has a few hundred thousand distinct CDR3 sequences, 6.5% to 9% seen once. With 3 bases removed from V and 1 base from J, the gap between germline ends came to 15 bases. The CDR3 extends over 16 amino acids. CDR1 SGHDT and CDR2 YYEEEE come from the germline V gene. In the case of this clonotype: The antigen is not known.

The V and J genes are TRBV5-6 and TRBJ2-3, with D perhaps TRBD2 (5 bases). The sample consisted of peripheral blood, taken 360 days after TCRalphabeta/CD19-depleted stem cell transplant. The receptor's source is a female patient younger than 10 who had a stem cell transplant for Fanconi anemia, so the T cells may come from the graft donor. In DNA, the CDR3 is TGTGCCAGCAGCTGGGAGCTAGGCGAGGGCACAGATACGCAGTATTTT. Amino acid sequence: CASSWELGEGTDTQYF.